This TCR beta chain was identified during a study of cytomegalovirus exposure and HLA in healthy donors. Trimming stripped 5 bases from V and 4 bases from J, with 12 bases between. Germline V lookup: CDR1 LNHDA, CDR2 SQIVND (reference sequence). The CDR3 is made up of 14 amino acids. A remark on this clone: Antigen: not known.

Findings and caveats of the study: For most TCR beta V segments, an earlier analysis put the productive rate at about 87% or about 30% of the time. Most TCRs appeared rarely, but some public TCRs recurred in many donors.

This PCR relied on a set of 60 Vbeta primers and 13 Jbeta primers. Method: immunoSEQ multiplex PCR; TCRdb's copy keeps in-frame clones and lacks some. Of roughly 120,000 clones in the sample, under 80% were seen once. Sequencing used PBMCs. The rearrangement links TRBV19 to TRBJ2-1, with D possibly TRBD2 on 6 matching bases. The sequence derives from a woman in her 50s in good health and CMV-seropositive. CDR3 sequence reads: CASSSIAAYNEQFF. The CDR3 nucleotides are TGTGCCAGTAGTTCTATAGCGGCTTACAATGAGCAGTTCTTC.